Reported below is one T cell receptor beta chain. Its antigen is as yet unknown. PCR amplification relied on 60 Vbeta primers (plus 13 Jbeta primers). The repertoire was sequenced with immunoSEQ multiplex PCR; TCRdb's copy has only in-frame clones and lacks some. The sample includes approximately 100,000 clones. V was cut by 0 bases and J by 5 bases, with 14 bases left in between. CDR1 LGHNA and CDR2 YSLEER come from the germline V gene. The CDR3 runs 15 residues. This sample was taken from a study of cytomegalovirus exposure and HLA in healthy donors. Overall study findings and caveats: Later analysis suggested links between common viral pathogens and several top significant clusters. TCR association rates varied by HLA locus in a later analysis, with DRB1 highest and HLA-C lowest.

The clonotype comes from a man aged 40-50 years in good health and CMV-seronegative. The sample comprised PBMCs. The chain recombines TRBV4-3 with TRBJ2-7, with D maybe TRBD2 (6 bases). CDR3 sequence (DNA): TGCGCCAGCAGCCAAGAATGGACGGGAGACCACGAGCAGTACTTC. Translating gives CASSQEWTGDHEQYF.